The T cell receptor (beta chain) under discussion was sequenced for a study of control samples from healthy donors and cancer patients. Sequencing used immunoSEQ multiplex PCR; TCRdb keeps in-frame clones, though not all of them. The sample holds tens of thousands of clones, about nine tenths seen once. The CDR3 has 14 amino acids. V shed 4 bases and J shed 7 bases, with 14 bases lying between them. Looked up from germline, CDR1 is GTSNPN and CDR2 is SVGIG (reference sequence). Sequenced material: blood. The clonotype originates from a woman in her 70s in good health. The genes are TRBV30 and TRBJ1-6, with a weak D call TRBD1 (5 bases). CDR3 residues: CAWMRVTANSPLHF. In DNA form, the CDR3 reads TGTGCCTGGATGCGTGTGACAGCGAATTCACCCCTCCACTTT.